This T cell receptor beta chain was recorded in a study of cytomegalovirus exposure and HLA in healthy donors (dated by TCRdb to 2016 to 2017). Study-level background: According to an earlier analysis of 587 of the donors, roughly 180 million T cells yielded some 120 million unique TCR beta sequences and about 300 Gb of sequence data. The T cell repertoires of several hundred subjects were profiled by immunosequencing and related to cytomegalovirus serostatus. Alongside the repertoire data, information on donor age, sex, ethnicity and CMV serostatus was compiled. In a later genetic analysis, genome-wide SNP genotypes for about three fifths of the roughly 670 donors were used, and that subset was treated as a discovery cohort. About 5 DR-DQ haplotypes were handled as single units for association and clustering, since linkage in the cohort was strong. An early release that covered about 600 HLA-typed donors contained around 300 gigabases of sequencing data and 75 million to 100 million unique TCR sequences. Every discovery cohort repertoire had been produced on one sequencing platform. The genetic ancestry cluster associated with self-reported Caucasian donors included 81% of the 350 to 500 genotyped donors. In an earlier analysis of 587 of the donors, high-throughput TCR beta sequencing was used to judge whether each TCR beta V gene segment behaved as functional or pseudogenic. Rather than using new phenotypic data, the later analysis identified candidate immune exposures from TCR beta sequences and from how often those sequences occurred across donors. To predict cytomegalovirus infection status, the study brought together high-throughput TCR immunosequencing, statistical association of individual TCRs with disease status, and machine learning. Among some 400 genotyped donors of the cohort, an average of about 240,000 unique TCR beta nucleotide sequences were sequenced per donor, around 20% of them non-productive. In a later analysis, previously published TCR beta repertoires from about 640 donors were re-analyzed and high-resolution HLA genotyping was added so that TCR occurrence patterns could be studied. Typing coverage varied by locus: roughly 629-640 donors for A, B, C, DRB1 and DQB1; around 560 for DQA1; more than 600 for DPA1; approximately 490 for DPB1. Along with the 666-subject first cohort, a separate validation cohort of over a hundred different subjects was used. The aim of the study was to test whether cataloging public T cell receptors could identify signatures of past pathogen exposure. HLA typing included class I and class II loci at four-digit resolution. Overall study results and their limits: HLA typing was unavailable for some donors at each locus, so association tests used only the typed subset. In a later analysis, the rate of TCR association differed among HLA loci, with DRB1 alleles having the most associated TCRs and HLA-C alleles having the fewest. A further reported finding was that TCR beta sequences accurately predicted the HLA-A and HLA-B alleles for most subjects in the first cohort. The authors suggested that the approach could potentially be generalized to other disease states and immunological phenotypes. At a false discovery rate of 0.05, a later analysis linked 15,000 to 20,000 TCR beta sequences to specific HLA alleles. In a later genetic analysis, fewer N-insertions in productive TCRs were reported among donors in an Asian-associated ancestry cluster than the approximately 670-donor mean. A later analysis reported that several top co-occurrence clusters appeared linked to parvovirus B19, influenza, CMV and Epstein-Barr virus. When HLA alleles, especially DR and DQ, strongly co-occurred, TCR associations were difficult to assign to individual alleles. The sequencing pipeline was judged likely to have produced a cluster of highly shared sequence variants as a technical artifact. An earlier analysis of roughly 570 of the donors showed that most TCR beta V segments appeared in productive rearrangements either about 87% or about 30% of the time, which broadly matched IMGT annotations. The only immune exposure information available for the cohort was CMV serostatus. This cohort had only TCR beta chains sequenced, and the lack of alpha or paired-chain data limited which features could be detected. Across donors, most TCR sequences were observed very rarely, whereas some public TCRs were present in many individuals. The study gave a list of some 150 TCR beta chains associated with cytomegalovirus. The classifier was reported to diagnose cytomegalovirus status with high specificity and sensitivity in both the original cohort and the validation cohort. Some 15 rarely observed V segments, including chromosome 9 orphons, were excluded from the earlier analysis of some 590 of the donors because counts were too low. In a later analysis, most CMV-associated TCR beta chains were found to appear HLA-restricted, with HLA associations seemingly driven largely by CMV exposure. Presence/absence analyses assumed roughly uniform sequencing depth across donors, an assumption that may not hold. In vitro tests confirmed that a few of the cytomegalovirus-associated TCR beta chains recognize cytomegalovirus antigens. Correlated functional status among segregating V segments might be attributable to linkage disequilibrium, but an unknown experimental factor could not be ruled out. In a later analysis, HLA-associated TCR beta chains showed more clonal expansion and lower generation probabilities than non-associated chains that were equally common. In a later genetic analysis, a missense DCLRE1C variant was associated with V-gene and J-gene trimming of TCR beta chains, and the association was replicated in an independent cohort. Because the 87-base-pair reads could not distinguish some IMGT-functional V segments, including TRBV6-2 and TRBV6-3, those segments were excluded.

Libraries were constructed by the immunoSEQ multiplex PCR assay. The multiplex PCR relied on a mix of 60 forward primers for TCR Vbeta segments and 13 reverse primers for TCR Jbeta segments. Amplification of the CDR3 region of rearranged TCR beta genes was performed with a multiplex PCR assay on genomic DNA. The amplified TCR beta libraries were sequenced on the Illumina HiSeq System as 87-base-pair reads. As for the original processing: Across the 670 or so repertoires, a later analysis counted approximately 83 million unique TCR beta chains, approximately 12 million of which were shared by at least two donors. Raw reads were error-corrected and collapsed into unique sequences with a nearest-neighbor algorithm that merged closely related sequences to remove PCR and sequencing errors. CDR3 sequences were aligned to IMGT reference sequences to assign V, D and J gene segments. For a sequence to be retained, a match of at least six nucleotides to both a V gene segment and a J gene segment was required. A rearrangement counted as productive if the CDR3 had no stop codons and remained in frame with V and J, and every other rearrangement counted as non-productive. CDR3 was defined by IMGT convention, running from the second conserved V-encoded cysteine to the conserved J-encoded phenylalanine. The earlier analysis of some 600 of the donors excluded sequences that lacked an unambiguous match to a single V gene segment. In an earlier analysis of several hundred of the donors, a V segment was called functional when productive rearrangements were above 56.7%, and segregating when the standard deviation between donors exceeded 5%. A statistical classification framework was built to diagnose cytomegalovirus status from the catalog of TCR beta chain sequences. A later analysis assigned V and J genes by comparing TCR nucleotide sequences with IMGT/GENE-DB human TR gene sequences. A later analysis assigned CDR3 sequences and most-parsimonious VDJ recombination scenarios with the TCRdist pipeline. A later analysis defined each TCR beta chain by its CDR3 amino acid sequence plus V-gene family, and excluded reads lacking a unique V-gene family. In a later analysis, approximately 640 highly shared, low-generation-probability nucleotide sequences were removed to address suspected cross-contamination and a sequencing artifact. In a later analysis, a clonal expansion index was calculated for each public chain from normalized within-repertoire ranks of inferred template counts. In a later analysis, generation probabilities were computed using a VDJ recombination model fitted to out-of-frame rearrangements, and the results were checked against IGoR. In a later analysis, hypergeometric tests were used to score TCR-TCR, TCR-HLA and TCR-CMV co-occurrence, with a repertoire-size bias correction applied to TCR pairs. A later analysis estimated false discovery rates by permuting HLA or CMV assignments 20 times. In a later analysis, co-occurring TCRs were grouped with DBSCAN, and TCRdist sequence similarity was added when clustering was performed within HLA-allele-positive subsets. Co-occurrence clustering excluded repertoires with fewer than 30,000 or more than 120,000 public chains, plus five with anomalous nucleotide sharing. As stored in TCRdb, this immuneACCESS dataset retains in-frame rearrangements with V and J assigned. A fraction of the clones does not appear; measured against another copy, unresolved V genes explain less than half of the discrepancy, and the remainder lacks a known reason. Clone size and V and J calls were adopted from that table, with D and trimming inferred from the DNA. This sample holds 150,000 to 200,000 clones; 80% to 85% were observed only once. The top ten hold around 0.24% of the sample.

Comment on this clone: What this receptor recognizes is not known. It has no much larger one-base neighbor in the sample; base qualities were not kept.

The cohort consisted of some 730 healthy bone marrow donors. At the time of sampling, every cohort member was nominally healthy, though immune exposures that went unrecorded were likely present. The donor was CMV seronegative and was included in the group of hundreds of seronegative cohort members. Each donor provided a peripheral blood sample, and peripheral blood mononuclear cells were used for TCR beta sequencing. The Qiagen DNeasy Blood Extraction Kit was used to extract genomic DNA from the blood cell samples. The germline V and J ends show losses of 1 base and 8 bases respectively, and no gene match explains 16 bases of the junction. As encoded in the germline V gene (reference sequence), CDR1 is LNHDA while CDR2 is SQIVND. The cysteine opens and the phenylalanine closes a CDR3 of 18 amino acids. Kept here is only the CDR3 DNA, which spans 54 bases and is read in frame from base 1.

This receptor was identified in a boy aged 10-17 years in good health and CMV-seronegative. The chain is assembled from TRBV19 and TRBJ2-3; the junction holds 9 bases that match TRBD2. Sequencing used PBMCs. This receptor has the CDR3 CASSIALGGGTSLGTQYF. The DNA sequence is as follows: TGTGCCAGTAGTATAGCCCTCGGCGGCGGGACTAGCCTGGGTACGCAGTATTTT. Extended through the reference TRBV19 and TRBJ2-3 proteins, this CDR3 yields the full variable domain: DGGITQSPKYLFRKEGQNVTLSCEQNLNHDAMYWYRQDPGQGLRLIYYSQIVNDFQKGDIAEGYSVSREKKESFPLTVTSAQKNPTAFYLCASSIALGGGTSLGTQYFGPGTRLTVL.